This TCR beta chain is drawn from a study of blood T cell repertoires in COVID-19. At the level of the study: Sites across the United States, Italy and Spain contributed samples from acute and convalescent COVID-19.

The V and J ends lost 3 bases and 6 bases, in that order; junction bases with no gene match: 7. CDR3 length equals 15 residues. CDR1 and CDR2 (germline): KGHSH, LQKENI. The data were produced by immunoSEQ multiplex PCR, yet TCRdb's version contains in-frame clones alone and is incomplete. The table lists roughly 150,000 clones, more than 80% of them singletons, with roughly 15% in the top ten. The chain employs TRBV18 and TRBJ1-1, with 10 bases aligning to TRBD1. Sequencing was done on a sample of peripheral blood. The TCR originated in a woman aged 40 to 50 with acute or convalescent COVID-19. Written as DNA, the CDR3 is TGTGCCAGCTCACCCCTCGGGACAGGGGACGCTGAAGCTTTCTTT. It codes for CASSPLGTGDAEAFF.